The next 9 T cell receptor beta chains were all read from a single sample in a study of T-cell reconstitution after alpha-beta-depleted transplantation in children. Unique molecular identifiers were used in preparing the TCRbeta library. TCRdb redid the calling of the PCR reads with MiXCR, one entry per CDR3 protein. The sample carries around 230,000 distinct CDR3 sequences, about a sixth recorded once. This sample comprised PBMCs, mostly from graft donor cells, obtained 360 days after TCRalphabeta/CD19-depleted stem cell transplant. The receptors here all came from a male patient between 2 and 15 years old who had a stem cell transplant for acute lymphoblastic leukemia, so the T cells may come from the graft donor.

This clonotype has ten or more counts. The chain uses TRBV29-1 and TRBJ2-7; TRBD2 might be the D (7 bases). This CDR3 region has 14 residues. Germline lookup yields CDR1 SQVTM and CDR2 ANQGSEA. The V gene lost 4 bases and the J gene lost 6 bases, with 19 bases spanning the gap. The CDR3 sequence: CSVGEGGASREQYF. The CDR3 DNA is TGCAGCGTTGGGGAAGGGGGGGCCTCCCGCGAGCAGTACTTC.

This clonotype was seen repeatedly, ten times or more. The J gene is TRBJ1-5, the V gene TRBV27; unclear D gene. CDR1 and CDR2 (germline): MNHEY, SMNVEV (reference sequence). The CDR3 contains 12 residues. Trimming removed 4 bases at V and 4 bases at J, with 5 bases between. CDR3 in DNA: TGTGCCAGCAGTTCTGGGAATCAGCCCCAGCATTTT. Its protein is CASSSGNQPQHF.

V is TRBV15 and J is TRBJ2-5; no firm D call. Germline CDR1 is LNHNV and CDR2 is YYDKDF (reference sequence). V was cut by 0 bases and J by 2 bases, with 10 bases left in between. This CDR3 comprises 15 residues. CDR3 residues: CATSRDRGEQETQYF. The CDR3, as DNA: TGTGCCACCAGCAGAGATCGCGGAGAACAAGAGACCCAGTACTTC.

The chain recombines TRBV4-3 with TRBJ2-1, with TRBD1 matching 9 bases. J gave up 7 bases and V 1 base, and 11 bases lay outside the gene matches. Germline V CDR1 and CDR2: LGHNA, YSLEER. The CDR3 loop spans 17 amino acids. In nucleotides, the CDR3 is TGCGCCAGCAGCCAAGTGACAGGGGGTTCGATGGGGAATGAGCAGTTCTTC. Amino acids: CASSQVTGGSMGNEQFF.

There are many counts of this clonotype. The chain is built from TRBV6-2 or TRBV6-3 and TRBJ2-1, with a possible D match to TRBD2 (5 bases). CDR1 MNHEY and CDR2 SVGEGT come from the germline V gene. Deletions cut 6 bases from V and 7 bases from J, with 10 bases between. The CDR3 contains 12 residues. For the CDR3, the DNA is TGTGCCAGCAGAGAGGGTAGAAATGAGCAGTTCTTC. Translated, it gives CASREGRNEQFF.

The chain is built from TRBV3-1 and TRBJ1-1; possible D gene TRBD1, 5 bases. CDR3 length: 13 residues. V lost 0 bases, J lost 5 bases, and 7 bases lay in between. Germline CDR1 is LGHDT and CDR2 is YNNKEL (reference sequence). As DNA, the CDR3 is TGTGCCAGCAGCCAAGATGAGGGGACTGAAGCTTTCTTT. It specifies CASSQDEGTEAFF.

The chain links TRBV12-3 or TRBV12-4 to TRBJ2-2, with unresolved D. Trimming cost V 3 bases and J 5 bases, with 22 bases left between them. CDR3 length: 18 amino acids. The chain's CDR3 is CASSFFASPKGPTGELFF. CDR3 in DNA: TGTGCCAGCAGTTTTTTCGCCTCCCCCAAGGGCCCAACCGGGGAGCTGTTTTTT.

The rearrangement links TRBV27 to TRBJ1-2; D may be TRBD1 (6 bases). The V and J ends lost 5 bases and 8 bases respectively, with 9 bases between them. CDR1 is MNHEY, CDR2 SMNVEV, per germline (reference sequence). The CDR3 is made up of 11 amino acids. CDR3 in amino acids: CASSKGGGYTF. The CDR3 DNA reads TGTGCCAGCAGTAAGGGGGGAGGCTACACCTTC.

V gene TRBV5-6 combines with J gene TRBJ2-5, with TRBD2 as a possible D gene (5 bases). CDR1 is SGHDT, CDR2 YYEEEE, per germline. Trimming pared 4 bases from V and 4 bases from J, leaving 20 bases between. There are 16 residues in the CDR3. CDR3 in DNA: TGTGCCAGCAGCCCACTGGGAGCGATGCACGGAGAGACCCAGTACTTC. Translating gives CASSPLGAMHGETQYF.